The 21 T cell receptor beta chains below all came from one sample that was sequenced in a study of blood T cell repertoires in COVID-19. Method: immunoSEQ multiplex PCR; TCRdb's copy keeps in-frame clones and lacks some. The table includes roughly 90,000 clones, 85% to 90% detected once. The sequenced material came from peripheral blood. Receptors originate from a human donor with active COVID-19. The donor label of this sample is uncertain.

The V gene is TRBV6-1, the J gene TRBJ1-2; D is unresolved. V was cut by 2 bases and J by 5 bases, with 9 bases left in between. From germline, CDR1 is MNHNS and CDR2 SASEGT. The CDR3 is 13 residues long. CDR3 loop: CASSENRGYGYTF. The CDR3, as DNA: TGTGCCAGCAGTGAAAATCGAGGATATGGCTACACCTTC.

The chain carries TRBV21-1 and TRBJ1-1; no DNA check was done on the table's D call, TRBD1. TRBV21-1 is tagged as a pseudogene. The CDR3 runs 13 residues. CDR3 region: CASSKSGNTEAFF. The CDR3 bases are TGTGCCAGCAGCAAATCAGGAAACACTGAAGCTTTCTTT.

This clone was counted a few times. The chain joins TRBV6-2 or TRBV6-3 to TRBJ1-5, with TRBD1 matching 7 bases. Germline V lookup: CDR1 MNHEY, CDR2 SVGEGT. Trimming took 6 bases from V and 2 from J; bases not matched to a gene: 7. The CDR3 consists of 15 residues. DNA of the CDR3: TGTGCCAGCAGCGAACCTGGACAGGGCAATCAGCCCCAGCATTTT. Its translation is CASSEPGQGNQPQHF.

The CDR3 loop is CASSRPKVTDSYEQYF. CDR3 sequence (DNA): TGTGCCAGCAGCCGACCCAAAGTGACTGATTCCTACGAGCAGTACTTC. The chain uses TRBV7-8 and TRBJ2-7; no clear D gene. CDR1 is SGHVS and CDR2 is FQNEAQ in the germline V gene. The CDR3 runs 16 residues. The V end lost 5 bases, the J end lost 1 base, and 18 bases lay between the germline ends.

There are a few counts of this clone. V gene TRBV19 combines with J gene TRBJ1-4; tentatively, D is TRBD1 (6 bases). Germline V gene sequence: CDR1 LNHDA, CDR2 SQIVND (reference sequence). This CDR3 has 15 amino acids. Between the trimmed V and J ends, which lost 5 bases and 8 bases, there was a span of 18 bases. The CDR3 loop reads CASSATGSHWEKLFF. In nucleotides, the CDR3 is TGTGCCAGTAGTGCCACAGGGTCTCATTGGGAAAAACTGTTTTTT.

This clone is a singleton in its sample. The V gene is TRBV10-3, the J gene TRBJ2-2, with 7 bases matching TRBD1. The CDR3 totals 16 residues. Unmatched junction bases numbered 10, after V lost 2 bases and J lost 7 bases. Germline assignment: CDR1 ENHRY and CDR2 SYGVKD. The CDR3 nucleotides are TGTGCCATCAGTGAGAATCCGACAGGGATGGGCGGGGAGCTGTTTTTT. It specifies CAISENPTGMGGELFF.

The rearrangement links TRBV6-5 to TRBJ2-3; 7 nucleotides align to TRBD1. Germline trimming cut 6 bases from V and 0 bases from J; bases unmatched to any gene: 6. Looked up from germline, CDR1 is MNHEY and CDR2 is SVGAGI. This CDR3 region has 15 residues. The CDR3, as DNA: TGTGCCAGCAGGACGGGCAGGGGGAGCACAGATACGCAGTATTTT. It is translated as CASRTGRGSTDTQYF.

This clone was counted once. The CDR3, as DNA: TGTGCCAGCAGCCATTATGGGGCGACAGGGGGCGCGAGGAATGAGCAGTTCTTC. This gives the protein CASSHYGATGGARNEQFF. The chain has TRBV7-6 and TRBJ2-1; TRBD1 matches 10 bases. The V gene end was trimmed by 5 bases and the J gene end by 7 bases; junction bases not matched to a gene: 17. The CDR3 covers 18 residues. The V gene's germline CDR1 is SGHVS and CDR2 FNYEAQ.

This clone was seen just once. This chain uses TRBV30 with TRBJ1-2, with D uncertain. CDR3 length equals 13 residues. Germline-derived CDR1 and CDR2 are GTSNPN and SVGIG (reference sequence). V was trimmed by 4 bases and J by 3 bases, leaving 12 bases between them. The CDR3 protein is CAWNPGSDYGYTF. The CDR3 DNA sequence: TGTGCCTGGAATCCAGGATCGGACTATGGCTACACCTTC.

The chain combines TRBV29-1 with TRBJ1-1; the D is unclear. V was shortened by 5 bases and J by 1 base, with 14 bases between the two germline ends. Germline values: CDR1 SQVTM, CDR2 ANQGSEA. This CDR3 has 14 amino acids. The CDR3 DNA reads as TGCAGCGTTTCCGAGCCACAGAAGAACACTGAAGCTTTCTTT. Translation gives CSVSEPQKNTEAFF.

The chain combines TRBV4-3 with TRBJ1-2, with 9 bases fitting TRBD1. V dropped 4 bases and J dropped 4; count of bases not matched to a gene: 7. Germline V gives CDR1 LGHNA, CDR2 YSLEER. CDR3 length: 15 amino acids. The DNA for the CDR3 is TGCGCCAGCAGCCCGACCGGGACAGGGATCTATGGCTACACCTTC. It yields the protein CASSPTGTGIYGYTF.

With respect to this clone: Possible read error: a much larger clone is one base away. Within the sample, other DNA sequences also encode this same CDR3. The chain links TRBV7-2 to TRBJ2-1; weak D call: TRBD2 (7 bases). CDR3 length: 15 residues. From germline, CDR1 is SGHTA and CDR2 FQGNSA. Trimming took 0 bases from V and 2 from J, leaving 8 bases between them. CDR3 nucleotide sequence: TGTGCCAGCAGCTTAGCGGGGGGGCCCTACAATGAGCAGTTCTTC. Protein product: CASSLAGGPYNEQFF.

This clone was detected only once. The CDR3 spells CASSDLVSEAFF. The DNA of the CDR3 is TGTGCCAGCAGTGACCTAGTCTCTGAAGCTTTCTTT. The chain uses TRBV25-1 and TRBJ1-1; D not certain. The V and J ends lost 3 bases and 6 bases respectively, with 8 bases between them. CDR3 length: 12 amino acids. Germline V gene data show CDR1 as MGHDK and CDR2 as SYGVNS.

The V gene is TRBV20-1, the J gene TRBJ2-2; no firm D call. The length of the CDR3 is 13 residues. The germline CDR1 and CDR2 sequences are DFQATT and SNEGSKA (reference sequence). Trimming cost V 6 bases and J 1 base, with 9 bases left between them. As DNA, the CDR3 is TGCAGTGCGAGTAGACTGAACACCGGGGAGCTGTTTTTT. It encodes CSASRLNTGELFF.

As DNA, the CDR3 is TGTGCCAGCAGTTCCCTCAGACTAGCGGGGGGCCTCTACGAGCAGTACTTC. This encodes CASSSLRLAGGLYEQYF. This chain connects TRBV6-2 or TRBV6-3 to TRBJ2-7; 13 bases are shared with TRBD2. V trimming: 4 bases; J trimming: 3 bases; junction bases outside the gene matches: 9. Germline loops: CDR1 MNHEY, CDR2 SVGEGT. The CDR3 is 17 amino acids.

The rearrangement links TRBV19 to TRBJ2-1; possibly TRBD2 for D (6 bases). Germline V gene sequence: CDR1 LNHDA, CDR2 SQIVND (reference sequence). CDR3 length: 15 amino acids. V shed 8 bases and J shed 8 bases, with 22 bases lying between them. CDR3 in amino acids: CASGRLAGSWDEQFF. CDR3 DNA: TGTGCCAGTGGAAGGTTGGCGGGGAGTTGGGATGAGCAGTTCTTC.

This chain uses TRBV10-3 with TRBJ1-2; TRBD1 matches at 10 bases. The length of the CDR3 is 16 residues. Germline CDR1 is ENHRY and CDR2 is SYGVKD. Trimming at V came to 6 bases and at J to 1 base, leaving 8 bases not matched to a gene. The CDR3, as DNA: TGTGCCATCAGGGGAGGGACAGGGGTCAATAACTATGGCTACACCTTC. Residues: CAIRGGTGVNNYGYTF.

The CDR3 protein is CASSLAGGILNTGELFF. The CDR3 nucleotides are TGTGCCAGCAGCTTGGCCGGAGGAATACTGAACACCGGGGAGCTGTTTTTT. This chain uses TRBV5-4 with TRBJ2-2; a possible D gene is TRBD2 (5 bases). With 0 bases removed from V and 1 base from J, the gap between germline ends came to 13 bases. The CDR3 has 17 residues. The germline V gene encodes CDR1 SGHNT and CDR2 YYREEE (reference sequence).

The V gene is TRBV7-2, the J gene TRBJ2-7, with 8 nucleotides matching TRBD2. From germline, CDR1 is SGHTA and CDR2 FQGNSA. The CDR3 consists of 15 residues. The V gene end was trimmed by 5 bases and the J gene end by 6 bases; junction bases not matched to a gene: 12. DNA of the CDR3: TGTGCCAGCAGCCAGGTTCGCGGACTAGCAAGCGAGCAGTACTTC. As protein: CASSQVRGLASEQYF.

The CDR3 bases are TGTGCCAGCAGCGCCGTTCGGGCCGGGGAGCTGTTTTTT. Protein product: CASSAVRAGELFF. The gene calls are TRBV2 and TRBJ2-2; D remains unclear. V lost 6 bases and J lost 6, with 11 bases in between. The V gene's germline CDR1 is SNHLY and CDR2 FYNNEI. The length of the CDR3 is 13 residues. Supplemented by reference TRBV2 and TRBJ2-2, the full variable domain reads EPEVTQTPSHQVTQMGQEVILRCVPISNHLYFYWYRQILGQKVEFLVSFYNNEISEKSEIFDDQFSVERPDGSNFTLKIRSTKLEDSAMYFCASSAVRAGELFFGEGSRLTVL.

The chain recombines TRBV4-1 with TRBJ2-7; possible D gene TRBD2, 5 bases. The CDR3 has 14 amino acids. Germline assignment: CDR1 MGHRA and CDR2 YSYEKL. Trimming shortened V by 0 bases and J by 6 bases, and 12 bases separated the two germline ends. CDR3 in amino acids: CASSQEARAREQYF. The CDR3 nucleotides read TGCGCCAGCAGCCAAGAGGCGAGGGCTCGCGAGCAGTACTTC.